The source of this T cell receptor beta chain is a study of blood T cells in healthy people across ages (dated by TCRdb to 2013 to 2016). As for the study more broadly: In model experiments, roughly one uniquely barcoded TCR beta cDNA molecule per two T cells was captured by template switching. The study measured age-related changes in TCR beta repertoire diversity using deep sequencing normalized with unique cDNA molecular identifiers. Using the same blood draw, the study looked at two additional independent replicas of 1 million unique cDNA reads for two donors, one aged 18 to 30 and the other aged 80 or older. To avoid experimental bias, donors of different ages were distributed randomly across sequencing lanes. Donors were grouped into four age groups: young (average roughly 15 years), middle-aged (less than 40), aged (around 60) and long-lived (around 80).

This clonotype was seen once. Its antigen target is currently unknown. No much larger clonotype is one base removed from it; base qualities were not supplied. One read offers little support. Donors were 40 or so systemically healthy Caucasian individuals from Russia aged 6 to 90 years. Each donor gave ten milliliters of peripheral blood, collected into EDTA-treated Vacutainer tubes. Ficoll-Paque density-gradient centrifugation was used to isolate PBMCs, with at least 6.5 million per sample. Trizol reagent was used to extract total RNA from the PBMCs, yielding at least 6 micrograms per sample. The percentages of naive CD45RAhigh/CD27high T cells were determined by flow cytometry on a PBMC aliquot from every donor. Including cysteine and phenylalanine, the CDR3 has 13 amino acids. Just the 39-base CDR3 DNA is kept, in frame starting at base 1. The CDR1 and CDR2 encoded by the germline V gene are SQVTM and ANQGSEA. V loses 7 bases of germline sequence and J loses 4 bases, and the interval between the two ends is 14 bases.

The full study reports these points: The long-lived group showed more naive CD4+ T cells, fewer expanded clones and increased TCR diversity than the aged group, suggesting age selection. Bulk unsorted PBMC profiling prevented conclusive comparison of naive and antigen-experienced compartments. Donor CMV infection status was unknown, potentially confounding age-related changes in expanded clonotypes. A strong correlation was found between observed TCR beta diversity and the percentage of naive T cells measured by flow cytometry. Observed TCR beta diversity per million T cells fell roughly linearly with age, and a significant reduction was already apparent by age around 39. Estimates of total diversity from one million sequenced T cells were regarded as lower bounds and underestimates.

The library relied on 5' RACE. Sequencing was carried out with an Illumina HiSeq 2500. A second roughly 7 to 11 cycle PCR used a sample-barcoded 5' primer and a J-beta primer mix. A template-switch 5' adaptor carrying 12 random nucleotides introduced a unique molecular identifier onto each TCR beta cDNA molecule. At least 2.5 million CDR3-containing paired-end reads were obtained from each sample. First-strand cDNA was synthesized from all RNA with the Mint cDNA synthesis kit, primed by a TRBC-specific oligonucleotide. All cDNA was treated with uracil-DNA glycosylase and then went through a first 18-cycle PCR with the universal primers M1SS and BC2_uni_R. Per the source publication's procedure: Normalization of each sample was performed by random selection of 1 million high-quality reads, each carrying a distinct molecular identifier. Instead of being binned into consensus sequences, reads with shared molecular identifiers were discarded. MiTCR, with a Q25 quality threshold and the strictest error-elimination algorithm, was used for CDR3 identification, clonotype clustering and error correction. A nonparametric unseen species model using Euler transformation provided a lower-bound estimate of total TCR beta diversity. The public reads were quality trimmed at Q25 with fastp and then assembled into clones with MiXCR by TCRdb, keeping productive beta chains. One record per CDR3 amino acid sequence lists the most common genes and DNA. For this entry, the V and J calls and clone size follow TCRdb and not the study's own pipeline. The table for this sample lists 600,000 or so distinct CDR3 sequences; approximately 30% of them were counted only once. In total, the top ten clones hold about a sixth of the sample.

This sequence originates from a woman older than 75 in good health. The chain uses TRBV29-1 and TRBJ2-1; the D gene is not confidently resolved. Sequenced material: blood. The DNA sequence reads TGCAGCGAAAGGACCACAGAATACAATGAGCAGTTCTTC. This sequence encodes CSERTTEYNEQFF.